These 27 T cell receptor beta chains were all obtained from the same sample, sequenced in a study of identical twins. Each CDR3 protein is one row after TCRdb ran MiXCR on the 5' RACE reads. The data hold about 720,000 distinct CDR3 sequences, with around a sixth observed a single time. This sample was also put to use in a study of T cells expressing NK-cell markers.

The sequencing sample was made of PBMCs. The receptor set was obtained from a woman aged 18-29 years in good health.

The V call is TRBV4-1, the J call TRBJ2-6; 10 bases are shared with TRBD2. The CDR3 extends over 20 amino acids. V gave up 4 bases and J gave up 1 base; unmatched junction bases: 13. Germline CDR1 and CDR2: MGHRA and YSYEKL. The CDR3 nucleotides are TGCGCCAGCAGCCTCAAAGCCTCTAGCGGGAGCTTTTCTGGGGCCAACGTCCTGACTTTC. It yields the protein CASSLKASSGSFSGANVLTF.

The chain is built from TRBV5-6 and TRBJ2-7, with D perhaps being TRBD1 or TRBD2 (6 bases each). The CDR3 is 15 residues long. Germline V gene lookup returns CDR1 SGHDT and CDR2 YYEEEE. The V end lost 3 bases, the J end lost 2 bases, and 15 bases lay between the germline ends. In DNA, the CDR3 is TGTGCCAGCAGCTGGGGGAGGACAGTCACCTACGAGCAGTACTTC. Protein sequence: CASSWGRTVTYEQYF.

The chain is built from TRBV30 and TRBJ2-3; TRBD2 agrees at 9 bases. The CDR3 covers 16 residues. V lost 0 bases, J lost 5 bases, and 9 bases stayed unmatched. Germline V gene data show CDR1 as GTSNPN and CDR2 as SVGIG (reference sequence). The CDR3 loop reads CAWSVGSGSAVDTQYF. In nucleotides, the CDR3 is TGTGCCTGGAGTGTTGGTAGCGGGAGCGCTGTAGATACGCAGTATTTT.

The genes are TRBV2 and TRBJ2-2; a weak D match, TRBD1 (6 bases). This CDR3 comprises 13 residues. V lost 6 bases and J lost 7, with 12 bases in between. Germline values: CDR1 SNHLY, CDR2 FYNNEI. Here the CDR3 DNA reads TGTGCCAGCAGGAACAGGGTGGACGGGGAGCTGTTTTTT. Encoded protein: CASRNRVDGELFF.

V gene TRBV4-3 combines with J gene TRBJ1-5; no clear D. The CDR3 covers 15 residues. Germline CDR1 is LGHNA and CDR2 is YSLEER. V was clipped by 2 bases and J by 0 bases, with 8 bases between them. This CDR3 is CASSQQSYSNQPQHF. CDR3 nucleotides: TGCGCCAGCAGCCAACAGAGTTATAGCAATCAGCCCCAGCATTTT.

This clonotype was observed a handful of times. The gene calls are TRBV6-5 and TRBJ2-7; 7 positions match TRBD2. CDR1 and CDR2 (germline): MNHEY, SVGAGI. The CDR3 is 15 amino acids. Germline trimming cut 2 bases from V and 3 bases from J; bases unmatched to any gene: 7. The CDR3 loop reads CASSYGRGGVYEQYF. CDR3 bases: TGTGCCAGCAGTTACGGTCGGGGAGGGGTCTACGAGCAGTACTTC.

V is TRBV30 and J is TRBJ2-7, with D unresolved. Trimming took 4 bases from V and 1 from J, leaving 2 bases between them. CDR1 and CDR2 (germline): GTSNPN, SVGIG (reference sequence). CDR3 size: 10 residues. The DNA of the CDR3 is TGTGCCTGGATTTCCTACGAGCAGTACTTC. It translates to CAWISYEQYF.

V usage is TRBV12-3 or TRBV12-4 and J usage is TRBJ2-7; D is undetermined. The CDR3 contains 13 residues. V gave up 5 bases and J gave up 4 bases, with 12 bases separating them. CDR3 nucleotides: TGTGCCAGCAGTCCTGGCGAATGGTACGAGCAGTACTTC. Encoded protein: CASSPGEWYEQYF.

The V and J genes are TRBV6-5 and TRBJ2-7; D is uncertain. The V end lost 0 bases, the J end lost 0 bases, and 15 bases lay between the germline ends. This CDR3 comprises 17 residues. Per germline, CDR1 MNHEY and CDR2 SVGAGI. Here the CDR3 DNA reads TGTGCCAGCAGTTACTCAGGGCACGTCAAGGGCTCCTACGAGCAGTACTTC. It encodes CASSYSGHVKGSYEQYF.

V usage is TRBV20-1 and J usage is TRBJ2-3, with 10 bases lining up with TRBD1. The CDR3 is made up of 15 amino acids. Trimming removed 6 bases from V and 2 bases from J; junction bases left unmatched: 8. From germline, CDR1 is DFQATT and CDR2 SNEGSKA (reference sequence). The CDR3 here is CSAASGTGDTDTQYF. The CDR3 region has the DNA TGCAGTGCCGCGTCCGGGACAGGGGACACAGATACGCAGTATTTT.

V is TRBV5-1 and J is TRBJ2-2; possibly TRBD1 for D (6 bases). From germline, CDR1 is SGHRS and CDR2 YFSETQ. Deletions cut 4 bases from V and 4 bases from J, with 17 bases between. CDR3 length: 16 amino acids. This CDR3 is CASSGIGGAGTGELFF. CDR3 sequence (DNA): TGCGCCAGCAGCGGGATAGGGGGAGCCGGCACCGGGGAGCTGTTTTTT.

This sequence joins TRBV20-1 and TRBJ2-1; 9 bases map to TRBD2. Germline trimming cut 2 bases from V and 10 bases from J; bases unmatched to any gene: 6. CDR3 length equals 13 residues. CDR1 is DFQATT, CDR2 SNEGSKA, per germline (reference sequence). The chain's CDR3 is CSARLAGPSEQFF. Written as DNA, the CDR3 is TGCAGTGCTAGACTAGCGGGGCCCTCGGAGCAGTTCTTC.

This clonotype was picked up a small number of times. This chain joins TRBV4-1 and TRBJ2-1; 8 bases agree with TRBD2. This CDR3 region has 16 residues. J lost 5 bases, V lost 0 bases, and 6 bases had no gene match. The germline V gene encodes CDR1 MGHRA and CDR2 YSYEKL. As DNA, the CDR3 is TGCGCCAGCAGCCAAGAACCGGGACTAGTAGACAATGAGCAGTTCTTC. This sequence encodes CASSQEPGLVDNEQFF.

In its sample, this clonotype was seen a few times. The V and J genes are TRBV6-5 and TRBJ2-7; D is unclear. The CDR3 runs to 14 residues. The V and J ends lost 4 bases and 6 bases respectively, with 16 bases between them. Germline CDR1 is MNHEY and CDR2 is SVGAGI. Written as DNA, the CDR3 is TGTGCCAGCAGTTTTTTGGTTGGTTCGTCCGAGCAGTACTTC. Translated, it gives CASSFLVGSSEQYF.

This clonotype was seen a few times. The chain links TRBV10-3 to TRBJ2-1, with D possibly matching TRBD2 (6 bases). The CDR3 covers 11 residues. Germline V gene sequence: CDR1 ENHRY, CDR2 SYGVKD. The V end lost 3 bases, the J end lost 10 bases, and 7 bases lay between the germline ends. The CDR3 spells CAISDTSEQFF. CDR3 sequence (DNA): TGTGCCATCAGTGATACTAGCGAGCAGTTCTTC.

This clonotype occurred many times. The J gene is TRBJ1-2, the V gene TRBV5-1; a weak D match, TRBD1 (5 bases). This CDR3 comprises 11 residues. The V gene lost 0 bases and the J gene lost 14 bases, with 11 bases spanning the gap. Germline CDR1 SGHRS, CDR2 YFSETQ. The CDR3 DNA sequence: TGCGCCAGCAGCTTGGAGGGGCCCCCAACCTTC. This encodes CASSLEGPPTF.

This clonotype was counted many times. This chain connects TRBV7-9 to TRBJ2-4, with D maybe TRBD2 (6 bases). V dropped 5 bases and J dropped 6 bases, with 14 bases sitting between them. The CDR3 runs 14 residues. Germline CDR1 SEHNR, CDR2 FQNEAQ (reference sequence). CDR3 DNA sequence: TGTGCCAGCAGCGGCGGGGTAGCACCAAACATTCAGTACTTC. Its translation is CASSGGVAPNIQYF. Full variable domain (missing parts from reference TRBV7-9 and TRBJ2-4): DTGVSQNPRHKITKRGQNVTFRCDPISEHNRLYWYRQTLGQGPEFLTYFQNEAQLEKSRLLSDRFSAERPKGSFSTLEIQRTEQGDSAMYLCASSGGVAPNIQYFGAGTRLSVL.

The chain joins TRBV20-1 to TRBJ2-3; the match to TRBD2 covers 7 bases. Germline loops: CDR1 DFQATT, CDR2 SNEGSKA (reference sequence). The J segment lost 5 bases and the V segment lost 0 bases, leaving 11 bases of the junction unmatched. The CDR3 sequence is 16 residues long. CDR3 sequence reads: CSARDWGGGPVDTQYF. CDR3 DNA: TGCAGTGCTAGAGATTGGGGGGGAGGGCCCGTAGATACGCAGTATTTT.

The sample holds a few counts of this clonotype. The V and J genes are TRBV10-3 and TRBJ2-7, with no clear D. Germline V gene sequence: CDR1 ENHRY, CDR2 SYGVKD. Trimming removed 9 bases from V and 6 bases from J, with 12 bases in between. The length of the CDR3 is 11 residues. The CDR3 spells CAIATGSEQYF. DNA of the CDR3: TGTGCCATTGCGACGGGCTCCGAGCAGTACTTC.

CDR3: CASSLATGDKSEQYF. The CDR3 DNA follows: TGTGCCAGCAGCTTAGCGACAGGGGATAAGAGCGAGCAGTACTTC. This chain links TRBV7-9 with TRBJ2-7; 8 bases map to TRBD1. V shed 0 bases, J shed 6 bases, and the junction held 7 bases outside the gene matches. CDR1 is SEHNR and CDR2 is FQNEAQ in the germline V gene (reference sequence). This CDR3 is 15 amino acids long.

This chain uses TRBV5-1 with TRBJ2-3; D gene uncertain. The ends were cut back, 4 bases at V and 5 bases at J, with 8 bases in the middle. The CDR3 consists of 12 residues. Germline lookup yields CDR1 SGHRS and CDR2 YFSETQ. The CDR3, as DNA: TGCGCCAGCAGCCCGCAAGTAGATACGCAGTATTTT. This translates into CASSPQVDTQYF.

There are a few counts of this clonotype. The rearrangement links TRBV12-3 or TRBV12-4 to TRBJ2-5, with unresolved D. There are 15 residues in the CDR3. Trimming stripped 5 bases from V and 4 bases from J, with 17 bases between. CDR3 region: CASSQDPFMGETQYF. The DNA of the CDR3 is TGTGCCAGCAGTCAGGACCCCTTCATGGGAGAGACCCAGTACTTC.

Only a few counts were recorded for this clonotype. The CDR3 coding sequence is TGTGCCAGCAGCTTGTGGGCTAGCGGCACAGATACGCAGTATTTT. It translates to CASSLWASGTDTQYF. V gene TRBV5-5 combines with J gene TRBJ2-3; TRBD2 might be the D (6 bases). The CDR3 extends over 15 amino acids. Between the trimmed V and J ends, which lost 1 base and 1 base, there was a span of 10 bases. CDR1 is SGHKS and CDR2 is YYEKEE in the germline V gene (reference sequence).

This clonotype has only a few counts. The J gene is TRBJ2-5, the V gene TRBV3-1; D unresolved. The germline V gene has CDR1 LGHDT and CDR2 YNNKEL (reference sequence). Trimming left V 4 bases short and J 3 bases short, with 9 bases between. This CDR3 contains 13 residues. The CDR3 DNA follows: TGTGCCAGCAGCCGTAGGACCGAAGAGACCCAGTACTTC. Protein product: CASSRRTEETQYF.

CDR3 sequence: CASTRSDRDSYEQYF. The CDR3 DNA reads TGTGCCAGCACCCGGTCGGACAGGGACTCCTACGAGCAGTACTTC. This chain joins TRBV12-3 or TRBV12-4 and TRBJ2-7; TRBD1 aligns across 8 bases. The CDR3 consists of 15 residues. V shed 7 bases and J 0 bases; nucleotides not matched to a gene: 8.

This chain uses TRBV20-1 with TRBJ1-2; the D is unclear. This CDR3 has 14 residues. In germline, CDR1 is DFQATT, CDR2 SNEGSKA (reference sequence). The germline V and J ends were trimmed by 3 bases and 2 bases, with 13 bases remaining between them. This chain's CDR3 is CSASLQALNYGYTF. In nucleotides, the CDR3 is TGCAGTGCTAGTCTCCAGGCGTTAAACTATGGCTACACCTTC.

The chain links TRBV29-1 to TRBJ2-3; TRBD2 agrees at 7 bases. Germline values: CDR1 SQVTM, CDR2 ANQGSEA. This CDR3 has 13 amino acids. V lost 2 bases, J lost 4 bases, and 3 bases stayed unmatched. DNA of the CDR3: TGCAGCGTTGAAAGAGGACTAGCAGATACGCAGTATTTT. This encodes CSVERGLADTQYF.